The clone carrying this T cell receptor beta chain was seen a single time. Its antigen is still unknown. This sample was taken from a study of T cell repertoires in cytomegalovirus infection. Germline V gene data show CDR1 as DFQATT and CDR2 as SNEGSKA (reference sequence). Trimming cost V 4 bases and J 3 bases, with 10 bases left between them. This CDR3 has 12 amino acids. TCRdb recomputed calls from the reads with MiXCR, one row per CDR3 protein. The profile shows about 47,000 distinct CDR3 sequences, around 21% of them singletons. This sequence was found in a human donor in good health (CMV status not recorded). Some clones in this sample may be carry-over from other donors' samples. The V gene is TRBV20-1, the J gene TRBJ2-7; weak D call: TRBD1 (6 bases). Source: CD8+ T cells from cultured PBMCs, taken from culture after CMV antigen stimulation. The CDR3 DNA follows: TGCAGTGCTATGGTCAGGGGCTACGAGCAGTACTTC. Translation: CSAMVRGYEQYF.